This T cell receptor (beta chain) was recovered during a study of cytomegalovirus exposure and HLA in healthy donors. Points from the study as a whole: Three chains linked to CMV were shown in vitro to be specific for CMV antigens.

To note about this clone: Its antigen is as yet unknown.

CDR1 SGDLS and CDR2 YYNGEE come from the germline V gene. This CDR3 comprises 14 residues. Between the trimmed V and J ends, which lost 0 bases and 2 bases, there was a span of 9 bases. Profiled with immunoSEQ multiplex PCR; TCRdb holds only in-frame clones, not every one. The sample shows about 330,000 clones, about nine tenths of them seen only once. The chain combines TRBV9 with TRBJ2-7; no clear D. The sequencing input was PBMCs. This receptor was taken from a woman aged 18-29 years in good health and CMV-seronegative. This CDR3 reads CASSVGIVPYEQYF. The CDR3 nucleotides read TGTGCCAGCAGCGTAGGAATAGTACCCTACGAGCAGTACTTC.